What follows are 2 T cell receptor beta chains derived from one specimen sequenced in a study of T cells in women clearing cervical HPV infection. Method: immunoSEQ multiplex PCR; TCRdb's copy keeps in-frame clones and lacks some. The sample has some 40,000 clones, and its top ten clones hold 0.95% to 1.5%. The material sequenced was blood buffy coat. These receptors were collected from a woman between 18 and 69 years old with a cervical HPV16 infection that either progressed to CIN3+ or cleared (not recorded which).

A word on this clone: Sequencing ends 3 residues short of the CDR3 end; the germline J gene provides the rest. This chain links TRBV18 with TRBJ2-7; possibly TRBD1 for D (7 bases). The CDR3 consists of 16 residues. The V gene lost 3 bases and the J gene lost 5 bases, with 20 bases spanning the gap. Germline loops: CDR1 KGHSH, CDR2 LQKENI. This CDR3 is CASSPKWQGGSHEQYF. The CDR3 bases that were read are TGTGCCAGCTCACCGAAGTGGCAGGGGGGTTCCCACGAG.

With regard to this clone: The CDR3 extends 3 residues past the end of the read, so its final part is completed from the germline J gene. The chain uses TRBV5-4 and TRBJ2-7; no clear D gene. Germline V gene sequence: CDR1 SGHNT, CDR2 YYREEE (reference sequence). V gave up 0 bases and J gave up 3 bases, with 10 bases separating them. The CDR3 is 14 residues long. CDR3 DNA, as far as it was read: TGTGCCAGCAGCTTGGAGGTTAGCCTCTACGAG. Its translation is CASSLEVSLYE. From start to end, the CDR3 is CASSLEVSLYEQYF.